This T cell receptor beta chain was sequenced in a study of CD8 T cells in ankylosing spondylitis. For TCR beta, libraries came from quantitative 5'-RACE with molecular barcodes. MiXCR, run by TCRdb on the 5' RACE reads, gives a single entry per CDR3 protein. The table shows approximately 520,000 distinct CDR3 sequences, with 5.3% occurring only once. This clonotype was recorded at least ten times. Its specificity is unknown. This CDR3 has 14 amino acids. V was cut by 3 bases and J by 2 bases, with 13 bases left in between. CDR1 and CDR2 from the germline V gene are SQVTM and ANQGSEA. Study observations and caveats: The study looked at matched synovial fluid samples from ankylosing spondylitis patients. Disease-linked clones were reported to be significantly enriched there. There was a TCR beta motif, made of several highly homologous variants, that appeared characteristic of ankylosing spondylitis blood.

Input material: blood, either unsorted or a sorted T cell fraction (not recorded which). This chain connects TRBV29-1 to TRBJ2-5, with a possible D match to TRBD2 (7 bases). The TCR was taken from a male donor with ankylosing spondylitis. CDR3 residues: CSVEGGGRQETQYF. CDR3 bases: TGCAGCGTTGAGGGGGGGGGCCGGCAAGAGACCCAGTACTTC.